Listed here are 21 T cell receptor beta chains from one sample, sequenced in a study of beta chain features in type 1 diabetes. Study results and caveats: People with Type 1 diabetes carried modestly yet significantly shorter TCRB CDR3s in all four CD4+ subsets.

The entirety of the isolated RNA underwent reverse transcription, so expressed TCRB transcripts were sequenced. Assay used: immunoSEQ multiplex PCR; TCRdb lists only in-frame clones, some missing. The data show nearly 700,000 clones, with roughly 12% seen just once and around 0.022% held by the top ten. These receptors have no known antigen. The sample comprised naive CD4+ T cells from blood. These receptors were taken from a man younger than 35 with type 1 diabetes.

V gene TRBV11-3 combines with J gene TRBJ2-2, with 9 bases aligning to TRBD1. After removal of 5 bases from V and 6 bases from J, the junction contained 7 bases not matched to a gene. Germline-derived CDR1 and CDR2 are SGHNT and YENEEA. The CDR3 length is 15 residues. The CDR3 DNA follows: TGTGCCAGCAGCCCCGGGACAGGGAGCCCCGGGGAGCTGTTTTTT. It encodes CASSPGTGSPGELFF.

This clone occurred a few times. The chain is built from TRBV30 and TRBJ2-2; TRBD1 might be the D (6 bases). The CDR3 length is 15 residues. The ends were cut back, 0 bases at V and 5 bases at J, with 13 bases in the middle. Germline V gives CDR1 GTSNPN, CDR2 SVGIG (reference sequence). In DNA form, the CDR3 reads TGTGCCTGGAGTGTATTCCCAGGGGCAACCGGGGAGCTGTTTTTT. Translated: CAWSVFPGATGELFF.

The chain is built from TRBV27 and TRBJ2-1, with a weak D call TRBD2 (5 bases). The length of the CDR3 is 15 residues. Germline V gene lookup returns CDR1 MNHEY and CDR2 SMNVEV (reference sequence). V lost 7 bases, J lost 9 bases, and 22 bases lay in between. DNA of the CDR3: TGTGCCAGCACCAACGAGGGCAGCCGAGGGCGTGAGCAGTTCTTC. Translated, it gives CASTNEGSRGREQFF.

This clone was seen a handful of times. At one boundary the junction diverges from the germline segment, which might be a read error. The chain combines TRBV6-5 with TRBJ2-5; D unclear. CDR1 MNHEY and CDR2 SVGAGI come from the germline V gene. CDR3 size: 14 residues. Written as DNA, the CDR3 is TGTGCCAGCACCAACGCGGCCGTTCAAGGGACCCAGTACTTC. Protein sequence: CASTNAAVQGTQYF.

The V call is TRBV25-1, the J call TRBJ1-2, with 7 bases matching TRBD1. Per germline, CDR1 MGHDK and CDR2 SYGVNS. V shed 3 bases and J 5 bases; nucleotides not matched to a gene: 9. The CDR3 spans 15 residues. DNA of the CDR3: TGTGCCAGCAGTGATACCGGGACAGCACTTTATGGCTACACCTTC. Residues: CASSDTGTALYGYTF.

The chain couples TRBV2 to TRBJ1-2; D gene unclear. The V end was cut by 4 bases, the J end by 2 bases, with 14 bases between. CDR1 is SNHLY and CDR2 is FYNNEI in the germline V gene. The CDR3 runs to 15 residues. Written as DNA, the CDR3 is TGTGCCAGCAGTGCTCAGGCCTGGGGAAACTATGGCTACACCTTC. It is translated as CASSAQAWGNYGYTF.

This clone has a handful of counts. The chain joins TRBV27 to TRBJ2-1; D possibly uses TRBD1 or TRBD2 (5 bases each). CDR1 and CDR2 from the germline V gene are MNHEY and SMNVEV (reference sequence). Trimming left V 8 bases short and J 3 bases short, with 11 bases between. This CDR3 has 13 residues. The CDR3 nucleotides read TGTGCCAGCTGCCGGGACCGCTACAATGAGCAGTTCTTC. This translates into CASCRDRYNEQFF.

This clone turned up a few times. The chain is built from TRBV7-9 and TRBJ2-5; D unresolved. Germline CDR1 SEHNR, CDR2 FQNEAQ (reference sequence). The V and J ends lost 7 bases and 3 bases respectively, with 9 bases between them. This CDR3 region has 12 residues. The DNA of the CDR3 is TGTGCCAGCACCAAGGCTAAAGAGACCCAGTACTTC. The encoded protein is CASTKAKETQYF. Full variable domain (outside the CDR3, taken from reference TRBV7-9 and TRBJ2-5): DTGVSQNPRHKITKRGQNVTFRCDPISEHNRLYWYRQTLGQGPEFLTYFQNEAQLEKSRLLSDRFSAERPKGSFSTLEIQRTEQGDSAMYLCASTKAKETQYFGPGTRLLVL.

The chain uses TRBV10-3 and TRBJ2-7, with no clear D. The V and J ends lost 5 bases and 0 bases respectively, with 5 bases between them. The length of the CDR3 is 12 residues. Germline V gene lookup returns CDR1 ENHRY and CDR2 SYGVKD. The CDR3 protein is CAISTPSYEQYF. In DNA, the CDR3 is TGTGCCATCAGTACACCCTCCTACGAGCAGTACTTC.

The sample holds a few counts of this clone. The chain recombines TRBV7-8 with TRBJ2-3, with 15 bases fitting TRBD2. Losses at the gene ends were 4 bases for V and 0 bases for J; bases not matched to a gene: 2. This CDR3 spans 17 amino acids. Germline CDR1 reads SGHVS; CDR2 reads FQNEAQ. The chain's CDR3 is CASSWTSGGASTDTQYF. The CDR3 coding sequence is TGTGCCAGCAGCTGGACTAGCGGGGGGGCTAGCACAGATACGCAGTATTTT.

This clone was observed a few times. V and J are TRBV7-9 and TRBJ2-5; D unresolved. With 8 bases removed from V and 0 bases from J, the gap between germline ends came to 10 bases. This CDR3 has 13 residues. Germline V gene sequence: CDR1 SEHNR, CDR2 FQNEAQ (reference sequence). The CDR3 coding sequence is TGTGCCAGCCAAGGACGGAACCAAGAGACCCAGTACTTC. As protein: CASQGRNQETQYF.

The J gene is TRBJ2-3, the V gene TRBV30; D not certain. Germline V lookup: CDR1 GTSNPN, CDR2 SVGIG (reference sequence). Trimming removed 5 bases from V and 10 bases from J, with 16 bases in between. The CDR3 loop spans 12 amino acids. CDR3 nucleotides: TGTGCCTGGGCCCTTAGCTCCCTAGCGCAGTATTTT. Its protein is CAWALSSLAQYF.

The chain is built from TRBV5-1 and TRBJ2-5, with a possible D match to TRBD2 (6 bases). This CDR3 is built from 13 residues. Germline-derived CDR1 and CDR2 are SGHRS and YFSETQ. The V end was cut by 7 bases, the J end by 4 bases, with 14 bases between. CDR3: CASGDVGGETQYF. CDR3 bases: TGCGCCAGCGGGGATGTCGGGGGAGAGACCCAGTACTTC.

This chain connects TRBV14 to TRBJ2-1, with D unclear. The germline V gene has CDR1 SGHDN and CDR2 FVKESK. The CDR3 consists of 15 residues. The V end lost 3 bases, the J end lost 0 bases, and 9 bases lay between the germline ends. The CDR3 DNA follows: TGTGCCAGCAGCCAGGCTCCGGGCTCCTACAATGAGCAGTTCTTC. It encodes CASSQAPGSYNEQFF.

This clone has only a few counts. This sequence joins TRBV14 and TRBJ1-5; D is possibly TRBD1 (5 bases). Trimming pared 4 bases from V and 3 bases from J, leaving 7 bases between. Germline V gives CDR1 SGHDN, CDR2 FVKESK. The CDR3 totals 13 residues. CDR3 DNA: TGTGCCAGCAGCCGGGACCACAATCAGCCCCAGCATTTT. It is translated as CASSRDHNQPQHF.

This clone was seen more than once but under ten times. The V gene is TRBV6-5, the J gene TRBJ1-1, with no clear D. CDR3 length: 14 amino acids. The germline V gene encodes CDR1 MNHEY and CDR2 SVGAGI. Trimming stripped 4 bases from V and 1 base from J, with 10 bases between. The CDR3 nucleotides are TGTGCCAGCAGTTCTCGACGTGAGAACACTGAAGCTTTCTTT. It encodes CASSSRRENTEAFF.

This clone was observed a handful of times. This sequence joins TRBV27 and TRBJ2-1; TRBD1 matches 10 bases. CDR3 length: 15 residues. V was pared by 8 bases and J by 5 bases, with 9 bases of the junction left unmatched. The germline CDR1 and CDR2 sequences are MNHEY and SMNVEV (reference sequence). The DNA of the CDR3 is TGTGCCAGCGGCGTTCCGGGACAGGGGAACAATGAGCAGTTCTTC. The encoded protein is CASGVPGQGNNEQFF.

A few counts support this clone. The chain is built from TRBV14 and TRBJ2-7; TRBD1 matches at 9 bases. Germline V gives CDR1 SGHDN, CDR2 FVKESK. V shed 5 bases and J 5 bases; nucleotides not matched to a gene: 13. The CDR3 is 16 residues long. CDR3 sequence (DNA): TGTGCCAGCAGCAGCCCTTCGGGACAGGGTCTGAACGAGCAGTACTTC. Protein sequence: CASSSPSGQGLNEQYF.

The rearrangement joins TRBV30 to TRBJ1-3; D gene uncertain. Trimming removed 3 bases from V and 0 bases from J, with 9 bases in between. The CDR3 is made up of 14 amino acids. The germline CDR1 and CDR2 sequences are GTSNPN and SVGIG (reference sequence). DNA of the CDR3: TGTGCCTGGAGCCGGCGGCTCTCTGGAAACACCATATATTTT. As protein: CAWSRRLSGNTIYF. The entire variable domain, with the rest obtained from reference TRBV30 and TRBJ1-3, is as follows: SQTIHQWPATLVQPVGSPLSLECTVEGTSNPNLYWYRQAAGRGLQLLFYSVGIGQISSEVPQNLSASRPQDRQFILSSKKLLLSDSGFYLCAWSRRLSGNTIYFGEGSWLTVV.

This clone came up a few times. The CDR3 region is CASSREQGYGYTF. As DNA, the CDR3 is TGTGCCAGCAGCCGCGAACAGGGCTATGGCTACACCTTC. V usage is TRBV7-2 and J usage is TRBJ1-2; a weak D match, TRBD1 (6 bases). Trimming shortened V by 5 bases and J by 4 bases, and 11 bases separated the two germline ends. The V gene's germline CDR1 is SGHTA and CDR2 FQGNSA. CDR3 length: 13 residues. The variable domain in full, completed from reference TRBV7-2 and TRBJ1-2, reads GAGVSQSPSNKVTEKGKDVELRCDPISGHTALYWYRQSLGQGLEFLIYFQGNSAPDKSGLPSDRFSAERTGGSVSTLTIQRTQQEDSAVYLCASSREQGYGYTFGSGTRLTVV.

This clone has only a few counts. The V gene is TRBV10-3, the J gene TRBJ2-7; D is possibly TRBD1 (5 bases). Germline V gives CDR1 ENHRY, CDR2 SYGVKD. The CDR3 totals 14 residues. V was trimmed by 6 bases and J by 0 bases, leaving 12 bases between them. DNA of the CDR3: TGTGCCATCAGGAAGGACATTAGCTCCTACGAGCAGTACTTC. This translates into CAIRKDISSYEQYF.